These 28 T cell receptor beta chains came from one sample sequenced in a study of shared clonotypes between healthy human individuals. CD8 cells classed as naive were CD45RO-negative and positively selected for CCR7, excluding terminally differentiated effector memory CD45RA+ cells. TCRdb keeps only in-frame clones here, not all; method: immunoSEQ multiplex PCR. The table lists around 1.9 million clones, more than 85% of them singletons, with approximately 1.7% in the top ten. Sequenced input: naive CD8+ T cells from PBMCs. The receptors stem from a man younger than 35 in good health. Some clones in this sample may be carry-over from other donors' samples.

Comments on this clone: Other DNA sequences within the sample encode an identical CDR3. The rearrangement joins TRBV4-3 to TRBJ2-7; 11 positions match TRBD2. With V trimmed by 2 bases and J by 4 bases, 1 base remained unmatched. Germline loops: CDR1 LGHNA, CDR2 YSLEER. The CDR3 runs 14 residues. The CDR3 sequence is CASSQLAGGYEQYF. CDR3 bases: TGCGCCAGCAGCCAACTAGCGGGAGGTTACGAGCAGTACTTC.

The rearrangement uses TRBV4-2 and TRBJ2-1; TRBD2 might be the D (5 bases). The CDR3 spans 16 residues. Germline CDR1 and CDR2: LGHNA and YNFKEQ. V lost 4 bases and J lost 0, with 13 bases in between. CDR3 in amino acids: CASSPNVGSSYNEQFF. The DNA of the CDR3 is TGTGCCAGCAGCCCCAACGTGGGGAGCTCCTACAATGAGCAGTTCTTC.

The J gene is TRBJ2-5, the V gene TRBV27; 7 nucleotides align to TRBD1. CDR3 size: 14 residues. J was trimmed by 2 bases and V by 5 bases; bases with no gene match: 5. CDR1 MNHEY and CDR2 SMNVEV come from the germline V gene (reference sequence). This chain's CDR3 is CASSPTGWQETQYF. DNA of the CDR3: TGTGCCAGCAGTCCGACAGGGTGGCAAGAGACCCAGTACTTC.

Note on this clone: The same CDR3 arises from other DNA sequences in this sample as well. CDR3: CASSLVMGPDTQYF. The DNA for the CDR3 is TGTGCCAGCAGCTTAGTTATGGGGCCAGATACGCAGTATTTT. The rearrangement links TRBV11-2 to TRBJ2-3; D may be TRBD1 (5 bases). This CDR3 has 14 residues. From germline, CDR1 is SGHAT and CDR2 FQNNGV. The V end was cut by 1 base, the J end by 4 bases, with 9 bases between.

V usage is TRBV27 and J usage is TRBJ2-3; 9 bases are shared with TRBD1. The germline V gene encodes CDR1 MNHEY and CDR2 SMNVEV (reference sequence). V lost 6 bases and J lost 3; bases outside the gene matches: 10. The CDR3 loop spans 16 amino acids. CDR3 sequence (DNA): TGTGCCAGCAGCAACCCTCCGGGACAGGGTACAGATACGCAGTATTTT. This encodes CASSNPPGQGTDTQYF.

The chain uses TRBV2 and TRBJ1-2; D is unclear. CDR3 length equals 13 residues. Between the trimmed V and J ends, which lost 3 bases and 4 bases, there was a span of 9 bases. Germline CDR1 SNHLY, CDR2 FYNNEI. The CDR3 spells CASSDGRIYGYTF. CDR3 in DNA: TGTGCCAGCAGTGACGGTCGGATCTATGGCTACACCTTC.

CDR3 sequence: CASSPPGRSNEKLFF. CDR3 DNA: TGTGCCAGCAGCCCCCCGGGACGCTCTAATGAAAAACTGTTTTTT. The rearrangement joins TRBV7-9 to TRBJ1-4; a possible D gene is TRBD1 (5 bases). Per germline, CDR1 SEHNR and CDR2 FQNEAQ (reference sequence). The CDR3 covers 15 residues. V was clipped by 5 bases and J by 3 bases, with 13 bases between them.

The CDR3 bases are TGTGCCAGCAGCGACCATGGAGGGCTCGATGAGCAGTTCTTC. It translates to CASSDHGGLDEQFF. This rearrangement joins TRBV9 to TRBJ2-1, with a possible D match to TRBD2 (6 bases). Deletions cut 3 bases from V and 8 bases from J, with 15 bases between. The CDR3 spans 14 residues. Germline CDR1 reads SGDLS; CDR2 reads YYNGEE.

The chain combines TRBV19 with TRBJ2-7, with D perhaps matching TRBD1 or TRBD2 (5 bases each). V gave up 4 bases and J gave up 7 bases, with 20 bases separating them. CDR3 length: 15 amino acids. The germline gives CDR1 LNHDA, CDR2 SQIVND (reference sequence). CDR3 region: CASSRSADITGEQYF. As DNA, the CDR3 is TGTGCCAGTAGTAGATCAGCGGACATCACGGGGGAGCAGTACTTC. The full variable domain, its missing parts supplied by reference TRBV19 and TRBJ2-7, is DGGITQSPKYLFRKEGQNVTLSCEQNLNHDAMYWYRQDPGQGLRLIYYSQIVNDFQKGDIAEGYSVSREKKESFPLTVTSAQKNPTAFYLCASSRSADITGEQYFGPGTRLTVT.

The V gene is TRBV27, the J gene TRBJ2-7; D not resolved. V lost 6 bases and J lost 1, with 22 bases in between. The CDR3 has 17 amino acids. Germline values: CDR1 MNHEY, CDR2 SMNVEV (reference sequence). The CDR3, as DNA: TGTGCCAGCAGCCCCATTCCCCCCGCCGTAACATCCTACGAGCAGTACTTC. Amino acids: CASSPIPPAVTSYEQYF.

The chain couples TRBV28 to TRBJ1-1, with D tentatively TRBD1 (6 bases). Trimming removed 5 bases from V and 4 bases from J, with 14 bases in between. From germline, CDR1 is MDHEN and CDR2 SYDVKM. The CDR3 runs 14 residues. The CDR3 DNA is TGTGCCAGCAGTCTACACAGGGAGGTCACTGAAGCTTTCTTT. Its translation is CASSLHREVTEAFF.

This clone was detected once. The CDR3 DNA is TGTGCCAGCAGCAAAGTAACCCCGGGGCGGGAGGGCCCCTCCAATGAGCAGTTCTTC. This translates into CASSKVTPGREGPSNEQFF. The chain is built from TRBV21-1 and TRBJ2-1; the table's TRBD2 call for D was not verified on the DNA. TRBV21-1 is assigned pseudogene status. This CDR3 is built from 19 residues.

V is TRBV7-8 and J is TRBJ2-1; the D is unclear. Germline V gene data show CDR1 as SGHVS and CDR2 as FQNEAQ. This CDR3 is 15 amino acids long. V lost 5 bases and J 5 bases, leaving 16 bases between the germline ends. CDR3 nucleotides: TGTGCCAGCAGCCCCCCCTCTGCCAGGAACAATGAGCAGTTCTTC. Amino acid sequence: CASSPPSARNNEQFF.

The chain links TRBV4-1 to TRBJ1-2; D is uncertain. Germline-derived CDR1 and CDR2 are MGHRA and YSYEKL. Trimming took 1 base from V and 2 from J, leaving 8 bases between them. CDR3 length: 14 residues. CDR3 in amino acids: CASSQVALNYGYTF. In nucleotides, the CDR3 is TGCGCCAGCAGCCAAGTAGCCCTGAACTATGGCTACACCTTC.

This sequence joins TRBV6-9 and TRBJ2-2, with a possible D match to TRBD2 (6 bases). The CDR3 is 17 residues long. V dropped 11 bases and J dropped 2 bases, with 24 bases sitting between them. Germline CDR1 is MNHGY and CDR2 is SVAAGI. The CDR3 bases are TGTGCCGGCGGGAAACCGACCGCCACTAGTAACACCGGGGAGCTGTTTTTT. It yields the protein CAGGKPTATSNTGELFF.

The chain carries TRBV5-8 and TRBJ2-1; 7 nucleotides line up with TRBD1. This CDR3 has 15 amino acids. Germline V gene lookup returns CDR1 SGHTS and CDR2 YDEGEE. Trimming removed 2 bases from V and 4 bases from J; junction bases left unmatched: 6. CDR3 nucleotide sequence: TGTGCCAGCAGCTTCGAGACAGGGCCATACAATGAGCAGTTCTTC. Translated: CASSFETGPYNEQFF.

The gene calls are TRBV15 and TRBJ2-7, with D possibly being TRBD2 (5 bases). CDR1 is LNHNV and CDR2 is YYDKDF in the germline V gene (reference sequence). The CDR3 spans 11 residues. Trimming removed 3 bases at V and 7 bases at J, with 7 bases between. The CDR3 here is CATSSSVEQYF. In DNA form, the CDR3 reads TGTGCCACCAGCAGTAGCGTGGAGCAGTACTTC. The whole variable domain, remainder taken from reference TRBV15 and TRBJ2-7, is DAMVIQNPRYQVTQFGKPVTLSCSQTLNHNVMYWYQQKSSQAPKLLFHYYDKDFNNEADTPDNFQSRRPNTSFCFLDIRSPGLGDTAMYLCATSSSVEQYFGPGTRLTVT.

The CDR3 protein is CASSTEQGLFYEQYF. The CDR3 DNA is TGTGCCAGTAGTACAGAACAGGGTCTCTTCTACGAGCAGTACTTC. The rearrangement uses TRBV19 and TRBJ2-7, with D perhaps matching TRBD1 (6 bases). This CDR3 spans 15 amino acids. Germline assignment: CDR1 LNHDA and CDR2 SQIVND (reference sequence). V lost 4 bases, J lost 3 bases, and 16 bases lay in between.

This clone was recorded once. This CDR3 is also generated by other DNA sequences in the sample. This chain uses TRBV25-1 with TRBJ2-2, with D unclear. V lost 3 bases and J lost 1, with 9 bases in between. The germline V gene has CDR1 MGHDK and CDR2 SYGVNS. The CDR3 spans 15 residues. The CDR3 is CASSESQLNTGELFF. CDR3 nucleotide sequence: TGTGCCAGCAGTGAGTCCCAGCTGAACACCGGGGAGCTGTTTTTT.

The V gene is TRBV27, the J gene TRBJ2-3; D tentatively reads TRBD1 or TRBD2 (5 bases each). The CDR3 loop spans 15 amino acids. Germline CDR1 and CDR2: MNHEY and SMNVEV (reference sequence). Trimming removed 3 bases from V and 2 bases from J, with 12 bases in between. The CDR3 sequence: CASSFMWDLTDTQYF. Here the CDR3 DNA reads TGTGCCAGCAGTTTCATGTGGGACCTCACAGATACGCAGTATTTT.

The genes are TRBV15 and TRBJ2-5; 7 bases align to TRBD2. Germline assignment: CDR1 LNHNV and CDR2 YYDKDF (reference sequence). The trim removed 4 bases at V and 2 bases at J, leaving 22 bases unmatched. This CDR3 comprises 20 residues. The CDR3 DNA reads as TGTGCCACCAGCATCCCTTTTGTGGGCGGGAGAGGGGTAATACAAGAGACCCAGTACTTC. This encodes CATSIPFVGGRGVIQETQYF.

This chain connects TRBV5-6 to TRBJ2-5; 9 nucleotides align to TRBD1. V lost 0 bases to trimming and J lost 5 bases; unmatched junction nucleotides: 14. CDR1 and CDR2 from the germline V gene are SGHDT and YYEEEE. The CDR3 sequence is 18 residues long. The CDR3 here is CASSLAPGTGRESETQYF. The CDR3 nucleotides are TGTGCCAGCAGCTTGGCTCCAGGGACAGGGAGAGAGTCGGAGACCCAGTACTTC.

In DNA, the CDR3 is TGTGCCAGCAGTCCCCTCACCACAGGGGACTATGGCTACACCTTC. As protein: CASSPLTTGDYGYTF. The rearrangement joins TRBV27 to TRBJ1-2, with TRBD1 identical over 7 bases. Trimming cost V 5 bases and J 3 bases; bases outside gene matches: 9. The germline V gene has CDR1 MNHEY and CDR2 SMNVEV (reference sequence). This CDR3 has 15 amino acids.

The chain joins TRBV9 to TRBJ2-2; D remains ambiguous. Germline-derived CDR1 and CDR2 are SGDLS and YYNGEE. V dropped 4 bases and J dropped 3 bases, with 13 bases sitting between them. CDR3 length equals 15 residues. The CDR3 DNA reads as TGTGCCAGCAGCTTACCGGTCGGCGACACCGGGGAGCTGTTTTTT. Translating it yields CASSLPVGDTGELFF.

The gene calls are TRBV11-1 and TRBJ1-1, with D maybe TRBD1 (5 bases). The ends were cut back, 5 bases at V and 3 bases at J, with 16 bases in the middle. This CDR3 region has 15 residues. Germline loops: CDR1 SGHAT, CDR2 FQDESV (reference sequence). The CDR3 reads CASSPGLPAYTEAFF. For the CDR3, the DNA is TGTGCCAGCAGCCCGGGACTCCCCGCGTACACTGAAGCTTTCTTT.

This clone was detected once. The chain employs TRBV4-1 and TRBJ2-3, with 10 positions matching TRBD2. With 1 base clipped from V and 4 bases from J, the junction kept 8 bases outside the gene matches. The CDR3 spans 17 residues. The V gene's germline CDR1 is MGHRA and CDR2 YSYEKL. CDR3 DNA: TGCGCCAGCAGCCAAGCTTCCGGGACTAGCGTCCCAGATACGCAGTATTTT. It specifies CASSQASGTSVPDTQYF.

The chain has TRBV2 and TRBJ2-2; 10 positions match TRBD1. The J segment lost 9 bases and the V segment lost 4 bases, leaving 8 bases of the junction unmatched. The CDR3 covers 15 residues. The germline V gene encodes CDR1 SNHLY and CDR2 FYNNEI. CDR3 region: CASSGLGQGSWELFF. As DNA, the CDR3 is TGTGCCAGCAGTGGATTGGGACAGGGGTCCTGGGAGCTGTTTTTT.

CDR3 sequence (DNA): TGTGCCAGCCGGGGGGACTACCTCACCGGGGAGCTGTTTTTT. The encoded protein is CASRGDYLTGELFF. J is TRBJ2-2 and V is TRBV7-9; 7 nucleotides line up with TRBD2. The germline CDR1 and CDR2 sequences are SEHNR and FQNEAQ (reference sequence). CDR3 length equals 14 residues. The ends lost 8 bases at V and 4 bases at J; junction bases unmatched: 7.